This TCR beta chain was sequenced in a study of early T cells in non-severe SARS-CoV-2 infection. About the study: Unsorted whole blood bulk RNA was sequenced, with unpaired chains.

In the library, individual cDNA molecules carried attached unique molecular identifiers. TCRdb reanalysed the 5' RACE reads using MiXCR and keeps one entry per CDR3 protein. The table has 25,000 to 40,000 distinct CDR3 sequences, roughly 5% seen once. Turning to this clonotype: Its antigen is still unknown.

Study-level findings and limits: Anti-spike CD8 specificities were favored by VDJdb matching, whose results missed private and CD4 specificities.

From germline, CDR1 is PRHDT and CDR2 FYEKMQ (reference sequence). The CDR3 sequence is 14 residues long. Trimming removed 3 bases at V and 4 bases at J, with 10 bases between. V and J are TRBV13 and TRBJ1-3; tentatively, D is TRBD1 (5 bases). Sequencing input: whole blood. This receptor was taken from an adult who was a healthcare worker with PCR-confirmed SARS-CoV-2 infection or an uninfected control (not recorded which). CDR3 coding DNA: TGTGCCAGCAGCTTGGGCAGGGACGGAAACACCATATATTTT. Translation gives CASSLGRDGNTIYF.